Listed below are T cell receptor beta chains from one sample, sequenced in a study of CD8+ T cells in alopecia areata. The protocol was immunoSEQ multiplex PCR, while the TCRdb copy is restricted to in-frame clones and leaves out a portion. The sample shows 170,000 or so clones, 53% of them seen only once. The input for sequencing was CD8+ T cells sorted from blood, taken at week 24, from a patient treated with tofacitinib. These receptors were taken from a human donor with alopecia areata. Both conserved end residues are part of each CDR3. The order of the fields is clone size, V gene, CDR3 length, D gene, J gene, CDR3 protein, CDR3 DNA. A D gene is named only where the DNA matches it firmly. Size values are once, few and many counts, or a class for expanded clones, and some rows have none.

.	TRBV30	14	.	TRBJ1-6	CAWSSNGYNSPLHF	TGTGCCTGGAGTAGCAATGGGTATAATTCACCCCTCCACTTT
.	TRBV4-3	16	.	TRBJ1-4	CASSRLLDSGNEKLFF	TGCGCCAGCAGCCGCCTCCTGGACAGTGGGAATGAAAAACTGTTTTTT
once	TRBV4-3	15	.	TRBJ1-1	CASSQDRGLNTEAFF	TGCGCCAGCAGCCAAGATCGGGGTCTGAACACTGAAGCTTTCTTT
.	TRBV7-9	15	.	TRBJ2-7	CASSGLQGLTYEQYF	TGTGCCAGCAGCGGCCTACAGGGATTAACCTACGAGCAGTACTTC
.	TRBV4-3	15	.	TRBJ1-1	CASSQDRTYVTEAFF	TGCGCCAGCAGCCAAGATCGCACCTACGTGACTGAAGCTTTCTTT
few	TRBV7-9	12	.	TRBJ2-1	CASSFYLDEQFF	TGTGCCAGCAGCTTTTATCTCGATGAGCAGTTCTTC
.	TRBV25-1	11	.	TRBJ2-7	CASSGGYEQYF	TGTGCCAGCAGTGGGGGGTACGAGCAGTACTTC
few	TRBV30	14	TRBD1	TRBJ2-7	CAWSVGQGSYEQYF	TGTGCCTGGAGTGTGGGACAGGGGTCCTACGAGCAGTACTTC
once	TRBV7-2	13	.	TRBJ2-3	CASMRENTDTQYF	TGTGCCAGCATGAGGGAAAACACAGATACGCAGTATTTT
.	TRBV13	15	TRBD1	TRBJ2-7	CASSFTGQSSYEQYF	TGTGCCAGCAGCTTCACGGGACAGAGCTCCTACGAGCAGTACTTC
.	TRBV7-8	14	.	TRBJ2-3	CASSPAGVGDTQYF	TGTGCCAGCAGCCCAGCAGGGGTTGGAGATACGCAGTATTTT
.	TRBV4-3	13	.	TRBJ2-7	CASSQDGGREQYF	TGCGCCAGCAGCCAAGATGGCGGGCGGGAGCAGTACTTC
.	TRBV5-4	15	TRBD1	TRBJ2-1	CASTPRDREYNEQFF	TGTGCCAGCACCCCCCGGGACAGAGAATACAATGAGCAGTTCTTC
.	TRBV2	13	.	TRBJ2-1	CASSDSAYNEQFF	TGTGCCAGCAGTGATTCCGCGTACAATGAGCAGTTCTTC
.	TRBV10-3	12	.	TRBJ2-7	CAISDSIHEQYF	TGTGCCATCAGTGATAGCATCCACGAGCAGTACTTC
few	TRBV10-2	9	.	TRBJ2-3	CASRDAVDF	TGCGCCAGCAGGGATGCAGTGGATTTT
.	TRBV7-6	14	TRBD1	TRBJ2-7	CASSLDRNSYEQYF	TGTGCCAGCAGCTTGGACAGGAACTCCTACGAGCAGTACTTC
few	TRBV7-2	16	TRBD2	TRBJ2-5	CASSSSSGGYQETQYF	TGTGCCAGCAGCTCCTCGAGCGGGGGGTACCAAGAGACCCAGTACTTC
.	TRBV6-5	11	.	TRBJ1-2	CASGSLSGHTF	TGTGCCAGCGGGTCCTTGTCTGGCCACACCTTC
.	TRBV5-6	16	.	TRBJ2-5	CASSSDRLSSQETQYF	TGTGCCAGCAGCTCGGACCGACTCTCCTCTCAAGAGACCCAGTACTTC
few	TRBV29-1	14	.	TRBJ1-2	CSVEPASPGAGYTF	TGCAGCGTTGAACCCGCCTCACCAGGGGCCGGCTACACCTTC
few	TRBV4-3	13	.	TRBJ2-3	CASSQENTDTQYF	TGCGCCAGCAGCCAAGAAAACACAGATACGCAGTATTTT
.	TRBV30	12	TRBD1	TRBJ1-4	CASRQGNEKLFF	TGTGCCTCGAGACAGGGCAATGAAAAACTGTTTTTT
.	TRBV6-5	14	TRBD2	TRBJ2-5	CASSRLAEQETQYF	TGTGCCAGCAGCAGACTAGCGGAGCAAGAGACCCAGTACTTC
.	TRBV2	12	.	TRBJ1-5	CASSVGVQPQHF	TGTGCCAGCAGTGTCGGGGTTCAGCCCCAGCATTTT